A single sample is the source of the 26 T cell receptor beta chains below, sequenced in a study of beta chain features in type 1 diabetes. TCRB transcripts that were expressed got sequenced, as all of the isolated RNA had been reverse transcribed. The protocol was immunoSEQ multiplex PCR, while the TCRdb copy is restricted to in-frame clones and leaves out a portion. The data show roughly 290,000 clones, about 8% seen once. Sequenced sample: central memory CD4+ T cells from blood. The receptors stem from a woman aged 18-30 years in good health.

The rearrangement joins TRBV12-1 to TRBJ1-2. TRBV12-1 is an annotated pseudogene. The CDR3 loop spans 9 amino acids. Here the CDR3 DNA reads TGTGCCATCCGCGGGGGCTACACCTTC. This encodes CAIRGGYTF.

This sequence joins TRBV5-1 and TRBJ2-7; the match to TRBD1 covers 9 bases. After removal of 0 bases from V and 6 bases from J, the junction contained 4 bases not matched to a gene. CDR1 and CDR2 (germline): SGHRS, YFSETQ. The length of the CDR3 is 14 residues. CDR3 in DNA: TGCGCCAGCAGCTTGGGGGACAGGGTACGCGAGCAGTACTTC. This sequence encodes CASSLGDRVREQYF.

This clone was detected only a few times. The chain combines TRBV21-1 with TRBJ1-5; TRBD1 is the table's D call, not checked against the DNA. TRBV21-1 is listed as a pseudogene. CDR3 length: 15 residues. CDR3 protein: CASSGDRDSNQPQHF. In DNA form, the CDR3 reads TGTGCCAGCAGCGGGGACAGAGATAGCAATCAGCCCCAGCATTTT.

This clone was seen a handful of times. The chain uses TRBV6-1 and TRBJ2-7, with D perhaps matching TRBD1 (5 bases). The CDR3 totals 15 residues. Germline V gene data show CDR1 as MNHNS and CDR2 as SASEGT. V dropped 3 bases and J dropped 0 bases, with 12 bases sitting between them. The CDR3 DNA sequence: TGTGCCAGCAGTGACGGACAAGCCGGCTCCTACGAGCAGTACGTC. Residues: CASSDGQAGSYEQYV.

V usage is TRBV11-3 and J usage is TRBJ2-7, with D possibly being TRBD2 (5 bases). The germline V gene encodes CDR1 SGHNT and CDR2 YENEEA. The CDR3 contains 15 residues. V shed 0 bases and J shed 5 bases, with 14 bases lying between them. The CDR3 spells CASSLERGFADEQYF. In DNA form, the CDR3 reads TGTGCCAGCAGCTTAGAAAGAGGGTTCGCCGACGAGCAGTACTTC.

This chain uses TRBV30 with TRBJ1-1, with D unresolved. The CDR3 is made up of 15 amino acids. The V and J ends lost 1 base and 1 base respectively, with 13 bases between them. Germline CDR1 and CDR2: GTSNPN and SVGIG (reference sequence). CDR3 in DNA: TGTGCCTGGAGTGACCTCTGGGTGTCGAACACTGAAGCTTTCTTT. It is translated as CAWSDLWVSNTEAFF.

J is TRBJ1-2 and V is TRBV5-1; D is perhaps TRBD1 (5 bases). Between the trimmed V and J ends, which lost 2 bases and 0 bases, there was a span of 11 bases. The CDR3 runs to 15 residues. CDR1 and CDR2 (germline): SGHRS, YFSETQ. The CDR3 sequence: CASSLLSGSNYGYTF. Written as DNA, the CDR3 is TGCGCCAGCAGCTTACTATCAGGGTCTAACTATGGCTACACCTTC.

This clone has just a few counts. The J gene is TRBJ2-5, the V gene TRBV28; the D gene is possibly TRBD2 (5 bases). Germline CDR1 and CDR2: MDHEN and SYDVKM. CDR3 length: 13 residues. V gave up 7 bases and J gave up 5 bases, with 14 bases separating them. The CDR3 nucleotides are TGTGCCAGCACACCGGGGTACCGGGAGACCCAGTACTTC. The encoded protein is CASTPGYRETQYF.

The chain is built from TRBV11-2 and TRBJ2-2, with no clear D. V was cut by 5 bases and J by 3 bases, with 16 bases left in between. The CDR3 totals 16 residues. Germline V gene data show CDR1 as SGHAT and CDR2 as FQNNGV. Here the CDR3 reads CASSKAASLDTGELFF. The CDR3 bases are TGTGCCAGCAGCAAGGCAGCATCGCTGGACACCGGGGAGCTGTTTTTT.

This clone was seen ten or more times. The V and J genes are TRBV10-3 and TRBJ1-1, with D possibly TRBD1 on 5 matching bases. The V gene lost 7 bases and the J gene lost 2 bases, with 8 bases spanning the gap. The germline gives CDR1 ENHRY, CDR2 SYGVKD. CDR3 length equals 12 residues. The CDR3 DNA is TGTGCCATCATGGGGGGAAACACTGAAGCTTTCTTT. It translates to CAIMGGNTEAFF.

There are a few counts of this clone. V is TRBV9 and J is TRBJ1-6; TRBD1 aligns across 11 bases. Trimming took 1 base from V and 9 from J; bases not matched to a gene: 3. The V gene's germline CDR1 is SGDLS and CDR2 YYNGEE. The CDR3 spans 15 residues. Here the CDR3 reads CASSVLGTGGSPLHF. In nucleotides, the CDR3 is TGTGCCAGCAGCGTATTGGGGACAGGGGGTTCACCCCTCCACTTT.

This clone was picked up a small number of times. This CDR3 reads CASSTDRHQPQHF. The CDR3 nucleotides read TGTGCCAGCAGCACGGACAGGCATCAGCCCCAGCATTTT. The V and J genes are TRBV7-2 and TRBJ1-5; 7 nucleotides line up with TRBD1. V gave up 5 bases and J gave up 5 bases; unmatched junction bases: 3. CDR1 and CDR2 from the germline V gene are SGHTA and FQGNSA. The CDR3 is made up of 13 amino acids.

V gene TRBV2 combines with J gene TRBJ2-3; 8 nucleotides line up with TRBD1. Trimming removed 2 bases from V and 4 bases from J; junction bases left unmatched: 2. There are 14 residues in the CDR3. Germline CDR1 SNHLY, CDR2 FYNNEI. CDR3 sequence: CASSESGQADTQYF. The CDR3 DNA follows: TGTGCCAGCAGTGAATCGGGACAGGCAGATACGCAGTATTTT.

With regard to this clone: The sample holds other DNA sequences that translate to the same CDR3. CDR3 region: CASTGTSETQYF. CDR3 in DNA: TGTGCCAGCACCGGGACATCGGAGACCCAGTACTTC. The V gene is TRBV6-5, the J gene TRBJ2-5; possibly TRBD1 for D (6 bases). Germline CDR1 is MNHEY and CDR2 is SVGAGI. Trimming stripped 7 bases from V and 5 bases from J, with 11 bases between. This CDR3 has 12 amino acids.

A single count supports this clone. The DNA of the CDR3 is TGCAGCGTGGGATCGACAGGGGGAAACACCATATATTTT. It yields the protein CSVGSTGGNTIYF. The V call is TRBV29-1, the J call TRBJ1-3; the match to TRBD1 covers 7 bases. Germline lookup yields CDR1 SQVTM and CDR2 ANQGSEA. The trim removed 6 bases at V and 4 bases at J, leaving 6 bases unmatched. The CDR3 extends over 13 amino acids.

This clone was counted a few times. The chain uses TRBV7-9 and TRBJ2-7; 9 bases line up with TRBD1. This CDR3 comprises 15 residues. Germline V gene lookup returns CDR1 SEHNR and CDR2 FQNEAQ (reference sequence). V lost 0 bases, J lost 2 bases, and 2 bases stayed unmatched. The CDR3 region is CASSLAGQGPYEQYV. CDR3 in DNA: TGTGCCAGCAGCTTAGCGGGACAGGGACCCTACGAGCAGTACGTC.

This clone was observed a handful of times. The chain carries TRBV2 and TRBJ1-5; D is uncertain. Per the germline V gene, CDR1 is SNHLY and CDR2 is FYNNEI. CDR3 size: 15 residues. Trimming took off 0 bases at V and 4 bases at J, with 10 bases between the two ends. CDR3 region: CASSEALRTNQPQHF. The CDR3 DNA reads TGTGCCAGCAGTGAAGCGCTTCGGACTAATCAGCCCCAGCATTTT.

This clone came up a few times. CDR3 bases: TGTGCCAGCAGTGACAGGGGGCGGTTGAACACTGAAGCTTTCTTT. It encodes CASSDRGRLNTEAFF. V usage is TRBV2 and J usage is TRBJ1-1; 8 bases agree with TRBD1. Germline-derived CDR1 and CDR2 are SNHLY and FYNNEI. The CDR3 spans 15 residues. V dropped 3 bases and J dropped 0; count of bases not matched to a gene: 3.

V usage is TRBV7-2 and J usage is TRBJ1-1; the D gene is possibly TRBD1 (6 bases). CDR1 and CDR2 (germline): SGHTA, FQGNSA. The CDR3 covers 14 residues. Trimming took 5 bases from V and 4 from J, leaving 14 bases between them. Here the CDR3 reads CASSPTGTGTEAFF. The CDR3 DNA is TGTGCCAGCAGCCCGACAGGTACGGGCACTGAAGCTTTCTTT.

This clone has just a few counts. The chain employs TRBV5-4 and TRBJ1-2; the match to TRBD1 covers 10 bases. Germline CDR1 is SGHNT and CDR2 is YYREEE (reference sequence). Trimming took 3 bases from V and 8 from J; bases not matched to a gene: 10. This CDR3 contains 15 residues. In DNA, the CDR3 is TGTGCCAGCAGCTCCGATGCCGGGACAGGGGACGGCTACACCTTC. It codes for CASSSDAGTGDGYTF. Full variable domain (outside the CDR3, taken from reference TRBV5-4 and TRBJ1-2): ETGVTQSPTHLIKTRGQQVTLRCSSQSGHNTVSWYQQALGQGPQFIFQYYREEENGRGNFPPRFSGLQFPNYSSELNVNALELDDSALYLCASSSDAGTGDGYTFGSGTRLTVV.

The genes are TRBV18 and TRBJ1-6, with TRBD1 as a possible D gene (6 bases). The CDR3 is 14 amino acids. V lost 4 bases and J 7 bases, leaving 11 bases between the germline ends. Germline loops: CDR1 KGHSH, CDR2 LQKENI. The CDR3 region is CASSHPQGNSPLHF. The CDR3, as DNA: TGTGCCAGCTCACACCCCCAGGGGAATTCACCCCTCCACTTT. Full variable domain (rest looked up from reference TRBV18 and TRBJ1-6): NAGVMQNPRHLVRRRGQEARLRCSPMKGHSHVYWYRQLPEEGLKFMVYLQKENIIDESGMPKERFSAEFPKEGPSILRIQQVVRGDSAAYFCASSHPQGNSPLHFGNGTRLTVT.

The rearrangement joins TRBV5-8 to TRBJ2-3; D gene ambiguous. Trimming cost V 5 bases and J 1 base, with 8 bases left between them. Germline-derived CDR1 and CDR2 are SGHTS and YDEGEE. This CDR3 has 13 residues. CDR3 coding DNA: TGTGCCAGCAGATACGCGGGCACAGATACGCAGTATTTT. Protein: CASRYAGTDTQYF.

This sequence joins TRBV7-2 and TRBJ2-5; possibly TRBD1 or TRBD2 for D (5 bases each). Germline CDR1 reads SGHTA; CDR2 reads FQGNSA. Trimming removed 5 bases from V and 0 bases from J, with 13 bases in between. The CDR3 runs to 15 residues. DNA for the CDR3: TGTGCCAGCAGCCCGAGGGTGGGACACCAAGAGACCCAGTACTTC. Translated, it gives CASSPRVGHQETQYF.

Only a few counts were recorded for this clone. The V gene is TRBV7-9, the J gene TRBJ1-2, with TRBD1 matching 9 bases. With 3 bases clipped from V and 3 bases from J, the junction kept 5 bases outside the gene matches. This CDR3 spans 15 amino acids. Germline V lookup: CDR1 SEHNR, CDR2 FQNEAQ (reference sequence). In DNA, the CDR3 is TGTGCCAGCAGCTTTCCCCGGACAGGGGACTATGGCTACACCTTC. It is translated as CASSFPRTGDYGYTF.

V is TRBV9 and J is TRBJ2-3; D is possibly TRBD2 (6 bases). This CDR3 is built from 16 residues. CDR1 is SGDLS, CDR2 YYNGEE, per germline. V was clipped by 4 bases and J by 1 base, with 16 bases between them. The CDR3 loop reads CASSKRPGVGTDTQYF. The DNA of the CDR3 is TGTGCCAGCAGCAAAAGGCCGGGGGTTGGCACAGATACGCAGTATTTT.

In this sample, this clone turned up a few times. In the same sample, other DNA sequences code for this CDR3. The chain recombines TRBV21-1 with TRBJ2-7; the table's TRBD1 call for D was not verified on the DNA. TRBV21-1 is a documented pseudogene. This CDR3 comprises 13 residues. The CDR3 is CASSKGRTDEQYV. CDR3 nucleotide sequence: TGTGCCAGCAGCAAAGGGCGGACAGACGAGCAGTACGTC.